The 6 T cell receptor beta chains given below trace back to one sample, sequenced in a study of T cells in Graves' hyperthyroidism and ophthalmopathy (dated by TCRdb to about 2019). To prepare the library, multiplex PCR was applied. Instrument used: Illumina HiSeq 2000. The TCR beta CDR3 regions were amplified from the RNA transcripts. A first-round RT-PCR of the TCR CDR3 used the HTBI primer set with the Qiagen OneStep RT-PCR kit. TCRdb reran the public reads through fastp at Q25 and MiXCR, keeping productive beta chains. A single entry per CDR3 protein holds the most common genes and DNA from its merged rows. This sample is represented by about 480,000 distinct CDR3 sequences; approximately 23% of them were singletons. The ten largest clones add up to approximately 49% of the sample. Sequencing used blood. The receptors here all came from a woman in her 70s with Graves' ophthalmopathy.

This clonotype was picked up a small number of times. The J gene is TRBJ2-1, the V gene TRBV7-3; possible D gene TRBD1, 7 bases. Trimming removed 5 bases at V and 4 bases at J, with 15 bases between. Per germline, CDR1 SGHTA and CDR2 FQGTGA. This CDR3 is 15 amino acids long. The CDR3 sequence: CASSRDSGRYNEQFF. CDR3 coding DNA: TGTGCCAGCAGCAGGGACAGCGGGCGTTACAATGAGCAGTTCTTC.

The V call is TRBV6-2 or TRBV6-3, the J call TRBJ2-5, with D possibly TRBD1 on 5 matching bases. V was shortened by 0 bases and J by 4 bases, with 12 bases between the two germline ends. Germline CDR1 reads MNHEY; CDR2 reads SVGEGT. The CDR3 extends over 15 amino acids. Written as DNA, the CDR3 is TGTGCCAGCAGTTACTCAGGGGATGGGGCAGAGACCCAGTACTTC. It yields the protein CASSYSGDGAETQYF.

This clonotype was seen repeatedly, ten times or more. The rearrangement links TRBV28 to TRBJ2-7; D is undetermined. This CDR3 has 12 amino acids. CDR1 and CDR2 (germline): MDHEN, SYDVKM. The V gene lost 5 bases and the J gene lost 3 bases, with 8 bases spanning the gap. CDR3 region: CASSREGYEQYF. CDR3 DNA sequence: TGTGCCAGCAGTAGGGAAGGCTACGAGCAGTACTTC.

This clonotype has at least ten counts. The rearrangement links TRBV30 to TRBJ2-1, with 7 bases that match TRBD2. This CDR3 spans 12 amino acids. Germline V CDR1 and CDR2: GTSNPN, SVGIG (reference sequence). V shed 1 base, J shed 8 bases, and the junction held 2 bases outside the gene matches. DNA for the CDR3: TGTGCCTGGAGTGGGCTAGCGGATGAGCAGTTCTTC. Encoded protein: CAWSGLADEQFF.

The chain is built from TRBV19 and TRBJ2-2, with D perhaps matching TRBD2 (6 bases). V dropped 5 bases and J dropped 7 bases, with 11 bases sitting between them. Germline V gives CDR1 LNHDA, CDR2 SQIVND (reference sequence). The CDR3 contains 13 residues. The CDR3 here is CASSWRDVGELFF. The CDR3 DNA sequence: TGTGCCAGTAGTTGGCGGGATGTCGGGGAGCTGTTTTTT. The full variable domain, its missing parts supplied by reference TRBV19 and TRBJ2-2, is DGGITQSPKYLFRKEGQNVTLSCEQNLNHDAMYWYRQDPGQGLRLIYYSQIVNDFQKGDIAEGYSVSREKKESFPLTVTSAQKNPTAFYLCASSWRDVGELFFGEGSRLTVL.

This clonotype was seen many times. The chain is built from TRBV28 and TRBJ2-1; D is unresolved. The ends were cut back, 3 bases at V and 5 bases at J, with 8 bases in the middle. The CDR3 has 13 residues. Germline V lookup: CDR1 MDHEN, CDR2 SYDVKM. CDR3 coding DNA: TGTGCCAGCAGTTTCGGACCGGACAATGAGCAGTTCTTC. It codes for CASSFGPDNEQFF.